The sample holds a few counts of the clone carrying this T cell receptor (beta chain). Its antigen is unknown. This record belongs to a study of T-cell memory formation after mild COVID-19. Study-level findings and limits: Memory cells collected pre-infection included some clones that later responded, suggesting cross-reactive memory joined.

Between the trimmed V and J ends, which lost 0 bases and 2 bases, there was a span of 19 bases. Per the germline V gene, CDR1 is LGHNA and CDR2 is YSLEER. This CDR3 spans 18 amino acids. TCRdb called the 5' RACE reads again in MiXCR, with one record for every CDR3 protein. In the table there are approximately 350,000 distinct CDR3 sequences, about an eighth of which are singletons. The chain joins TRBV4-3 to TRBJ2-5, with D perhaps TRBD2 (6 bases). Sequenced material: PBMCs or a T cell subset sorted from them (not recorded which). The sequence derives from a man younger than 35 who had mild COVID-19 (a few samples of this study predate the infection). Cell type and time point are not known. CDR3 in DNA: TGCGCCAGCAGCCAAGAGTCCCAGCGTTTCGGGGGTCAAGAGACCCAGTACTTC. This translates into CASSQESQRFGGQETQYF.